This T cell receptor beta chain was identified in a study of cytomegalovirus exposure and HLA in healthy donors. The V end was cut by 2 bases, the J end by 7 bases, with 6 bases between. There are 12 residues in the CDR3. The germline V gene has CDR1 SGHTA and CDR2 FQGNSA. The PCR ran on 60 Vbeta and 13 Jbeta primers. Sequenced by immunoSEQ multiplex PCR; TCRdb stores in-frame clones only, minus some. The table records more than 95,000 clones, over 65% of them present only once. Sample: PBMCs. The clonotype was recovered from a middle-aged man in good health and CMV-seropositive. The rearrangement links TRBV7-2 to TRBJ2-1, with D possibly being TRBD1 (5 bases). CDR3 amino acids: CASSLQGNEQFF. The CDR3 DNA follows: TGTGCCAGCAGCTTACAGGGAAATGAGCAGTTCTTC.